This T cell receptor (beta chain) stems from a study of T cell repertoires in cytomegalovirus infection. TCRdb independently ran MiXCR on the reads; one entry per CDR3 protein. This table holds roughly 46,000 distinct CDR3 sequences, 20% to 25% found once. The V gene end was trimmed by 3 bases and the J gene end by 2 bases; junction bases not matched to a gene: 5. Germline CDR1 LNHDA, CDR2 SQIVND (reference sequence). CDR3 length: 15 amino acids. There are a few counts of this clonotype. The antigen is unknown. The chain joins TRBV19 to TRBJ2-7; 9 bases align to TRBD1. The receptor was isolated from a human donor in good health (CMV status not recorded). Some clones in this sample may be carry-over from other donors' samples. Sequencing was done on a sample of PBMCs, sequenced either directly or after in vitro stimulation (not recorded which). CDR3 sequence reads: CASSISGQGAYEQYF. Written as DNA, the CDR3 is TGTGCCAGTAGTATCTCGGGACAGGGAGCCTACGAGCAGTACTTC.